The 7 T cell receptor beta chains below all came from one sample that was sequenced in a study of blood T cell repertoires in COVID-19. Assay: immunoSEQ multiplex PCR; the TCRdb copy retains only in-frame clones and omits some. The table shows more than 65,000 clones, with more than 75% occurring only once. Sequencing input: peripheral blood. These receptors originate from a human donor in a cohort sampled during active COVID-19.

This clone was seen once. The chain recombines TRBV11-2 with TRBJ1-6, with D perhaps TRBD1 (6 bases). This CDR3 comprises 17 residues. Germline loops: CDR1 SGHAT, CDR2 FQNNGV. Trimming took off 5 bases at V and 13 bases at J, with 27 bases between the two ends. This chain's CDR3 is CASSRSYRTEEREPLHF. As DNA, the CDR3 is TGTGCCAGCAGCCGAAGCTACAGGACAGAAGAGCGAGAGCCCCTCCACTTT.

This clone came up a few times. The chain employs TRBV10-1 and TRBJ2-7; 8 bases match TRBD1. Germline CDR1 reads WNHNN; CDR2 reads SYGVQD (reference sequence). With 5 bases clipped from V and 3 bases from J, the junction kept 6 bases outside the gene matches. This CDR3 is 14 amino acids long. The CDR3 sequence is CASSPRTGNYEQYF. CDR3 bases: TGCGCCAGCAGTCCCAGGACAGGGAACTACGAGCAGTACTTC.

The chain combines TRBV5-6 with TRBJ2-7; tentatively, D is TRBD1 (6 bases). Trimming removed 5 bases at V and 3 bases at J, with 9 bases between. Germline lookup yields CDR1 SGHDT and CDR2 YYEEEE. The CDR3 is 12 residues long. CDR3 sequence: CASSMTGYEQYF. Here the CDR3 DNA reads TGTGCCAGCAGTATGACAGGCTACGAGCAGTACTTC.

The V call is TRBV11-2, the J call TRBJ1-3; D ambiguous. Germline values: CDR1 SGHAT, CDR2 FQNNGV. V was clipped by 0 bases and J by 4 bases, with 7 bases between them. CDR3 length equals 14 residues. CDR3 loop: CASSLDAVGNTIYF. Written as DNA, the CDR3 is TGTGCCAGCAGCTTAGATGCAGTAGGAAACACCATATATTTT.

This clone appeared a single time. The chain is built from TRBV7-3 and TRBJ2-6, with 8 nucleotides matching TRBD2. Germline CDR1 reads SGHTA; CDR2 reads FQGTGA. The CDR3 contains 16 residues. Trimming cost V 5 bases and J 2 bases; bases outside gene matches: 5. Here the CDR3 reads CASSRLAGPGANVLTF. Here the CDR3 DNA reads TGTGCCAGCAGCCGCCTAGCGGGTCCTGGGGCCAACGTCCTGACTTTC. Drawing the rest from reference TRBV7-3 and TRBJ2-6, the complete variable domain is GAGVSQTPSNKVTEKGKYVELRCDPISGHTALYWYRQSLGQGPEFLIYFQGTGAADDSGLPNDRFFAVRPEGSVSTLKIQRTERGDSAVYLCASSRLAGPGANVLTFGAGSRLTVL.

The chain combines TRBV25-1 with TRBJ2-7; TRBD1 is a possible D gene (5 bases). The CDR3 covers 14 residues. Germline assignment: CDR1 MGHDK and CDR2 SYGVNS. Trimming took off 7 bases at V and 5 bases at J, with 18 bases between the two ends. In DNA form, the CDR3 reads TGTGCCAGCACTCCTCAGGGTCGGTCGAACGAGCAGTACTTC. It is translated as CASTPQGRSNEQYF.

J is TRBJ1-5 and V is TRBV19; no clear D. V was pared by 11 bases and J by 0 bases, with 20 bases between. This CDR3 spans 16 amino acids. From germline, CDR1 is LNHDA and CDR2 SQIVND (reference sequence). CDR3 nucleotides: TGTGCCGCGGGGTTGTGGCGGTCCTATAGCAATCAGCCCCAGCATTTT. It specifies CAAGLWRSYSNQPQHF.